The present entry profiles one T cell receptor beta chain with its context. CDR1 and CDR2 (germline): SGHNT, YENEEA. V lost 5 bases to trimming and J lost 1 base, with 14 bases between them. The CDR3 is made up of 15 amino acids. The data derive from a study of cytomegalovirus exposure and HLA in healthy donors. The PCR contained 60 Vbeta and 13 Jbeta primers. Data came from immunoSEQ multiplex PCR; TCRdb stores just in-frame clones and leaves some out. The sample contains tens of thousands of clones, 53% of which appear only once. The chain joins TRBV11-3 to TRBJ2-5; D is perhaps TRBD2 (7 bases). This sequence was found in a middle-aged woman in good health and CMV-seropositive. Sequenced input: PBMCs. CDR3 amino acids: CASSKGGNPQETQYF. CDR3 in DNA: TGTGCCAGCAGCAAGGGGGGGAACCCCCAAGAGACCCAGTACTTC.